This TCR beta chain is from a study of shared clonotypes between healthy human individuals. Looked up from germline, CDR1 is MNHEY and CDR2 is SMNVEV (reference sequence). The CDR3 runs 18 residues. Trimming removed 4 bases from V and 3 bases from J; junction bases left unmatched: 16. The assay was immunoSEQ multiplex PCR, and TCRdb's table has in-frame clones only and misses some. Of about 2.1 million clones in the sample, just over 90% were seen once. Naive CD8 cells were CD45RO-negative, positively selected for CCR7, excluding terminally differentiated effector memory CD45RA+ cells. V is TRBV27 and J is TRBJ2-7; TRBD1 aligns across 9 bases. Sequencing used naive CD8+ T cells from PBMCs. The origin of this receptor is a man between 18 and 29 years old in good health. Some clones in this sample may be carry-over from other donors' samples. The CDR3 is CASSSNTYRDRAFYEQYF. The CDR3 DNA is TGTGCCAGCAGTTCCAACACGTATCGGGACAGGGCATTCTACGAGCAGTACTTC.